This TCR beta chain derives from a study of technical replicates of blood from a few donors. This CDR3 contains 14 residues. The germline CDR1 and CDR2 sequences are MGHRA and YSYEKL. Trimming removed 1 base from V and 2 bases from J, with 7 bases in between. Method: immunoSEQ multiplex PCR; TCRdb's copy keeps in-frame clones and lacks some. The sample lists more than 80,000 clones; approximately 96% were seen once. The chain couples TRBV4-1 to TRBJ2-3; D remains ambiguous. The receptor's source is a human donor in good health. The sample taken for sequencing was T cells isolated from PBMCs. The CDR3 bases are TGCGCCAGCAGCCAAGCAGGCTCCACAGATACGCAGTATTTT. Translated, it gives CASSQAGSTDTQYF.